This entry describes one T cell receptor (beta chain). No antigen is known for it. The sample holds no much larger clone one base away, and base qualities are not on file. Germline trimming amounts to 3 bases on V and 7 bases on J, with 2 as the count of junction bases outside the gene matches. The cysteine opens and the phenylalanine closes a CDR3 of 13 amino acids. Only the CDR3 part of the read is kept: 39 bases, read in frame from the first base. CDR1 and CDR2 are drawn from the germline V gene (reference sequence): LNHDA, SQIVND. The sample comes from a study of blood T cell repertoires in COVID-19 (TCRdb year 2020). As for the study more broadly: Samples from collaborators originated in the United States, Italy and Spain and spanned both the acute and convalescent phases of COVID-19. The material from the prospective study consisted of cDNA or gDNA derived from T cells, B-cell-depleted T cells, or PBMCs. The dataset comprised deeply sampled blood TCRbeta repertoires from subjects exposed to, actively infected with, or recovered from COVID-19. A de-identified subject ID, COVID-19 status, age in years and sex were almost always included in the sample metadata. The repertoires were released in a freely available public database meant as a resource for research on the immune response to SARS-CoV-2. Where available, HLA class I and class II types were obtained from metadata supplied by the sample provider rather than from assay-based typing. Samples came from the ongoing ImmuneRACE study (first 160 participants) plus 1,254 subjects from 6 global collaborators.

Whole blood was collected in K2EDTA tubes by collaborating institutions according to the institutions' own protocols. Collaborator samples were shipped for TCRbeta analysis as frozen whole blood, isolated PBMCs, or DNA extracted from either sample type. Study-wide conclusions, independent of this receptor: The quantity of clinical and demographic metadata differed by source and by participant and was supplied without curation.

TCRbeta CDR3 regions were amplified from genomic DNA using the immunoSEQ Assay, a bias-controlled multiplex PCR. In the authors' own workflow: Within the assay, amplification of reference gene primers was used to estimate how many nucleated cells each sample contained. Sequence reads were collapsed and filtered to measure the absolute abundance of every unique TCRbeta CDR3 rearrangement. For each sample, productive Simpson clonality was calculated as the square root of Simpson's diversity index across productive rearrangements. Here the immuneACCESS table is served through TCRdb, limited to in-frame sequences with V and J called. Missing clones are a known gap in these copies; in checked studies unresolved V genes cover under half, and the rest lacks a known reason. V and J calls and clone size follow that table, whereas D and trimming were derived from the DNA. Present in this sample are tens of thousands of clones, less than 90% of which were seen just once. In total, the top ten clones hold about 3.8% of the sample.

The chain couples TRBV19 to TRBJ1-5; TRBD1 lines up with 8 middle nucleotides. This receptor was obtained from a man between 60 and 70 years old with acute or convalescent COVID-19. What was sequenced was peripheral blood. The DNA sequence is given as TGTGCCAGTAGTATGGACAGGGCCCAGCCCCAGCATTTT. The encoded protein is CASSMDRAQPQHF.